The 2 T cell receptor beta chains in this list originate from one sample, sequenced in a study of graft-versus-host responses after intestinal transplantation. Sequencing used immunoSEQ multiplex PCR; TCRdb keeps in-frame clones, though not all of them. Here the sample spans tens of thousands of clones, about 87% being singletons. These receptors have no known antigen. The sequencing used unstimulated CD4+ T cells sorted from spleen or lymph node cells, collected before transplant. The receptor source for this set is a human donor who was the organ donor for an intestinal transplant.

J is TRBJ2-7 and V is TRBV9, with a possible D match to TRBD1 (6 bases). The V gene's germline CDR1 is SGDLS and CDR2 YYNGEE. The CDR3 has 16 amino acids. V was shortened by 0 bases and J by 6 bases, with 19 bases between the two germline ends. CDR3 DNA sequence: TGTGCCAGCAGCGTAGATACGGGAAACAGGGCCAGCGAGCAGTACTTC. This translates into CASSVDTGNRASEQYF.

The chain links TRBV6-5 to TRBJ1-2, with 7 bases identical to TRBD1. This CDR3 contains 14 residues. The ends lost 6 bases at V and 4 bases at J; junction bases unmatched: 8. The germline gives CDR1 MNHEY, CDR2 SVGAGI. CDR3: CASRTGSPFYGYTF. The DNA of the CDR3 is TGTGCCAGCAGGACAGGGTCCCCCTTCTATGGCTACACCTTC.